Listed below are T cell receptor beta chains from one sample, sequenced in a study of T cell clonotyping in hematopoietic cell transplantation. Sequencing was performed with immunoSEQ multiplex PCR; in TCRdb, only in-frame clones are kept and a portion is missing. This sample has over 8,500 clones; around 79% occur once, and the top ten carry approximately 48%. The sequences come from peripheral blood mononuclear cells, collected 180 days after allogeneic stem cell transplant. These receptors originate from a female patient aged 50-60 years who had an allogeneic stem cell transplant from a related donor, so the T cells may come from the graft donor. Some clones in this sample may be carry-over from other donors' samples. The CDR3 runs from the conserved cysteine through the conserved F or W. The D gene is left open where the match is weak. Part of the rows lack a size; the others show once, few, many or a class for expanded clones.

TRBD1,TRBJ1-2,TRBV20-1,.,CSAPGGSGYTF,TGCAGTGCCCCAGGGGGTTCTGGCTACACCTTC
.,TRBJ2-4,TRBV19,.,CASSAGAHLSHKNIQYF,TGTGCCAGTAGTGCCGGAGCCCATCTAAGCCACAAAAACATTCAGTACTTC
.,TRBJ2-7,TRBV6-5,.,CASSSNQGIQGEQYF,TGTGCCAGCAGTTCAAATCAGGGAATTCAGGGCGAGCAGTACTTC
.,TRBJ2-6,TRBV29-1,once,CSVIRGYSGANVLTF,TGCAGCGTTATTCGGGGGTACTCTGGGGCCAACGTCCTGACTTTC
.,TRBJ2-1,TRBV6-5,.,CASSYSKGGFYNEQFF,TGTGCCAGCAGTTACTCGAAAGGGGGTTTCTACAATGAGCAGTTCTTC
.,TRBJ2-7,TRBV7-3,few,CASSFGAGNEQYF,TGTGCCAGCAGCTTCGGGGCAGGGAACGAGCAGTACTTC
.,TRBJ1-2,TRBV6-4,few,CASSDGYTF,TGTGCCAGCAGTGACGGCTACACCTTC
TRBD1,TRBJ1-2,TRBV5-1,few,CASSLDRANYGYTF,TGCGCCAGCAGCCTGGACAGGGCTAACTATGGCTACACCTTC
.,TRBJ2-7,TRBV6-5,once,CASSYARGSYEQYF,TGTGCCAGCAGTTACGCCCGGGGTTCCTACGAGCAGTACTTC
.,TRBJ1-1,TRBV27,.,CASSWTVEGTEAFF,TGTGCCAGCAGTTGGACAGTAGAAGGGACTGAAGCTTTCTTT
TRBD1,TRBJ2-5,TRBV5-1,.,CASSPQGAGETQYF,TGCGCCAGCAGCCCACAGGGGGCAGGGGAGACCCAGTACTTC
TRBD1,TRBJ2-3,TRBV6-5,.,CASSPQGGSTDTQYF,TGTGCCAGCAGTCCACAGGGGGGTAGCACAGATACGCAGTATTTT
.,TRBJ1-2,TRBV19,.,CASSMLRDGGYTF,TGTGCCAGTAGTATGCTAAGGGATGGAGGCTACACCTTC
TRBD1,TRBJ2-2,TRBV5-1,.,CASSLARTGGNTGELFF,TGCGCCAGCAGCTTGGCCCGGACAGGGGGTAACACCGGGGAGCTGTTTTTT
TRBD1,TRBJ1-6,TRBV19,.,CASSIKLRGQNYNSPLHF,TGTGCCAGTAGTATAAAGCTTCGGGGACAGAATTATAATTCACCCCTCCACTTT
.,TRBJ2-5,TRBV7-9,.,CASSLGASSSETQYF,TGTGCCAGCAGCTTAGGGGCTAGCTCGAGTGAGACCCAGTACTTC
.,TRBJ2-1,TRBV7-2,few,CASSGGSSSYNEQFF,TGTGCCAGCAGCGGGGGGTCGAGCTCCTACAATGAGCAGTTCTTC
.,TRBJ1-6,TRBV2,.,CASSAGVGSPLHF,TGTGCCAGCAGTGCTGGGGTGGGTTCACCCCTCCACTTT
.,TRBJ1-1,TRBV19,.,CASSSLRAQITEAFF,TGTGCCAGTAGTAGCCTTCGAGCCCAGATTACTGAAGCTTTCTTT
TRBD2,TRBJ2-3,TRBV29-1,.,CSVAKAGGRTDTQYF,TGCAGCGTTGCTAAGGCGGGGGGGCGCACAGATACGCAGTATTTT
TRBD1,TRBJ1-1,TRBV5-6,once,CASSLESGTGIWSTEAFF,TGTGCCAGCAGCTTGGAGTCCGGGACAGGGATTTGGAGCACTGAAGCTTTCTTT
.,TRBJ2-5,TRBV4-3,.,CASSQEDLQGQETQYF,TGCGCCAGCAGCCAAGAAGATTTGCAGGGTCAAGAGACCCAGTACTTC
.,TRBJ1-4,TRBV6-5,.,CASSSGGAYEKLFF,TGTGCCAGCAGTTCTGGGGGGGCGTATGAAAAACTGTTTTTT
TRBD1,TRBJ2-7,TRBV28,.,CASSLHRGQVYEQYF,TGTGCCAGCAGTCTCCACAGGGGGCAAGTCTACGAGCAGTACTTC
.,TRBJ2-7,TRBV7-2,once,CASSEYYEQYF,TGTGCCAGCAGCGAGTACTACGAGCAGTACTTC
.,TRBJ2-3,TRBV25-1,once,CASDREAGRTDTQYF,TGTGCCAGCGACAGGGAGGCCGGGAGGACAGATACGCAGTATTTT
.,TRBJ1-2,TRBV5-4,.,CASSFPQRGNDYGYTF,TGTGCCAGCAGCTTCCCCCAGCGGGGGAATGACTATGGCTACACCTTC
.,TRBJ2-5,TRBV4-3,.,CASSQVPLAQETQYF,TGCGCCAGCAGCCAAGTTCCTCTTGCGCAAGAGACCCAGTACTTC
.,TRBJ2-5,TRBV11-2,.,CASSLARETQYF,TGTGCCAGCAGCCTAGCGCGTGAGACCCAGTACTTC
.,TRBJ1-1,TRBV10-3,few,CAITYRVYTEAFF,TGTGCCATCACCTACAGGGTTTACACTGAAGCTTTCTTT
TRBD2,TRBJ2-4,TRBV4-3,.,CASSRDASGGGNIQYF,TGCGCCAGCAGCCGAGACGCTTCGGGGGGGGGAAACATTCAGTACTTC
TRBD2,TRBJ2-2,TRBV5-1,.,CASSWGLAENTGELFF,TGCGCCAGCAGCTGGGGACTAGCGGAGAACACCGGGGAGCTGTTTTTT
.,TRBJ2-1,TRBV7-6,once,CASSPEGQYNEQFF,TGTGCCAGCAGCCCCGAAGGACAGTACAATGAGCAGTTCTTC
TRBD2,TRBJ2-7,TRBV28,.,CASSPLTSGSSYEQYF,TGTGCCAGCAGTCCTTTGACTAGCGGGAGCTCCTACGAGCAGTACTTC
.,TRBJ1-1,TRBV4-3,.,CASSSHRATEAFF,TGCGCCAGCAGCTCCCACAGGGCCACTGAAGCTTTCTTT
.,TRBJ1-5,TRBV9,few,CASSQASSNQPQHF,TGTGCCAGCAGCCAAGCCTCGAGCAATCAGCCCCAGCATTTT
.,TRBJ1-6,TRBV6-5,few,CASGYSRPLHF,TGTGCCAGCGGTTACAGTAGACCCCTCCACTTT
.,TRBJ1-3,TRBV5-1,.,CASTLMPGNTIYF,TGCGCCAGCACTCTGATGCCTGGAAACACCATATATTTT
.,TRBJ1-2,TRBV5-1,.,CASSLEGRSYGYTF,TGCGCCAGCAGCTTGGAAGGACGGAGCTATGGCTACACCTTC
.,TRBJ1-2,TRBV9,few,CASSTQGRYGYTF,TGTGCCAGCAGCACTCAGGGGCGCTATGGCTACACCTTC
.,TRBJ1-6,TRBV5-1,.,CASSLLGDNSPLHF,TGCGCCAGCAGCTTGCTCGGTGACAATTCACCCCTCCACTTT